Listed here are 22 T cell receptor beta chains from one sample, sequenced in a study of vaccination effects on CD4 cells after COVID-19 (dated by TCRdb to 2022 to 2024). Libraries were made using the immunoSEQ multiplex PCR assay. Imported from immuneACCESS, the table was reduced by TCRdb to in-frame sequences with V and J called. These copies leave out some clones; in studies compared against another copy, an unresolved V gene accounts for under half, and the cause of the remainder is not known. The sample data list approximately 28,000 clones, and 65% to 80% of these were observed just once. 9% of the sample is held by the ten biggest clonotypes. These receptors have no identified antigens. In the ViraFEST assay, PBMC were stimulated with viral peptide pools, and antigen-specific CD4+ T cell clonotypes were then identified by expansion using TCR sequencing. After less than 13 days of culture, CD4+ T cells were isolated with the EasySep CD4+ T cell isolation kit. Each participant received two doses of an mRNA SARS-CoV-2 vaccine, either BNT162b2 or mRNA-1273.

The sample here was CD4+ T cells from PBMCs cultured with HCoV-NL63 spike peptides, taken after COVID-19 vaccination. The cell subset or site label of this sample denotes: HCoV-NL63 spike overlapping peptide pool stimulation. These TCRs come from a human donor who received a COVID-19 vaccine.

The CDR3 loop is CASSTGRRYQETQYF. The CDR3 nucleotides read TGTGCCAGCAGCACCGGACGGAGGTACCAAGAGACCCAGTACTTC. The genes are TRBV7-7 and TRBJ2-5, with a weak D call TRBD2 (5 bases). The CDR3 consists of 15 residues. Germline V gene data show CDR1 as SSHAT and CDR2 as FNYEAQ (reference sequence). Trimming cost V 5 bases and J 0 bases, with 13 bases left between them.

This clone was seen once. CDR3 region: CASRGQVQNSPLHF. Here the CDR3 DNA reads TGTGCCAGCAGGGGACAGGTACAGAATTCACCCCTCCACTTT. The gene calls are TRBV6-5 and TRBJ1-6; 8 bases agree with TRBD1. The CDR3 has 14 residues. Per germline, CDR1 MNHEY and CDR2 SVGAGI. The V segment lost 6 bases and the J segment 7 bases; nucleotides outside the gene matches: 5.

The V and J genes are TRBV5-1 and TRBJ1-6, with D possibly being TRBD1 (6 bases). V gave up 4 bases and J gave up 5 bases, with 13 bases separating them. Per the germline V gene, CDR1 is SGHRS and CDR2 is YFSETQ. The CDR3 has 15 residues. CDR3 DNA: TGCGCCAGCAGCGCCTGGACAGTGAATAATTCACCCCTCCACTTT. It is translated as CASSAWTVNNSPLHF.

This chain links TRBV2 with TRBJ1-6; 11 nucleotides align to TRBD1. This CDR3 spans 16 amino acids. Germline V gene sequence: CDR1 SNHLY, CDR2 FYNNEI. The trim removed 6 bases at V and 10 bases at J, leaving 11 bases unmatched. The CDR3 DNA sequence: TGTGCCAGCAGGGCCGGGACAGGGGGGTCAGGGTCACCCCTCCACTTT. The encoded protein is CASRAGTGGSGSPLHF.

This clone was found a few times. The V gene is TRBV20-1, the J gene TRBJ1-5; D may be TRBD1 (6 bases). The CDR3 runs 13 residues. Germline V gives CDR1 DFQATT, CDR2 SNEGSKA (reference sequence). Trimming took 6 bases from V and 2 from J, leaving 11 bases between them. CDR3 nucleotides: TGCAGTGCGAGTCCAGGGGGCAATCAGCCCCAGCATTTT. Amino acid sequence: CSASPGGNQPQHF.

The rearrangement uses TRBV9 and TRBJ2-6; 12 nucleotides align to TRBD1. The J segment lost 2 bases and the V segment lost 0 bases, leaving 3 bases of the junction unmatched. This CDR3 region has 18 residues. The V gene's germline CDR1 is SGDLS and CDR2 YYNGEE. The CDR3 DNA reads TGTGCCAGCAGCGTAGGCGGGACAGGGGGCGCTGGGGCCAACGTCCTGACTTTC. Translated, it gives CASSVGGTGGAGANVLTF.

The CDR3 bases are TGTGCCAGCAGATACGGGGACAGGCCCAATCAGCCCCAGCATTTT. Protein sequence: CASRYGDRPNQPQHF. This chain joins TRBV27 and TRBJ1-5, with 8 bases that match TRBD1. The CDR3 contains 15 residues. The V gene's germline CDR1 is MNHEY and CDR2 SMNVEV (reference sequence). J gave up 3 bases and V 6 bases, and 7 bases lay outside the gene matches.

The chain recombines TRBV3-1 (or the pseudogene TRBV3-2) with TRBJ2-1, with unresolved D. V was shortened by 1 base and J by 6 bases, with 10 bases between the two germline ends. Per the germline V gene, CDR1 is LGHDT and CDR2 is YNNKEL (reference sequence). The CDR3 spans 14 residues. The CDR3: CASSQVDTLNEQFF. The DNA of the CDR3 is TGTGCCAGCAGCCAAGTAGACACACTCAATGAGCAGTTCTTC.

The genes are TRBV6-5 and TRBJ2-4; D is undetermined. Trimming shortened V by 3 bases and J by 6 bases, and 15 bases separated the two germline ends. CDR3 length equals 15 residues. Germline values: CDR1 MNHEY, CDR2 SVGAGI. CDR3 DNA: TGTGCCAGCAGTTATAGGGTGGACGGCCTAAACATTCAGTACTTC. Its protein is CASSYRVDGLNIQYF.

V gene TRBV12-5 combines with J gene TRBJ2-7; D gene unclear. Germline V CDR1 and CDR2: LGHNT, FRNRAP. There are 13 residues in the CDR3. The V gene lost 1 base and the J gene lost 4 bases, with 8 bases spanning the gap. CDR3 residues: CASGLETVYEQYF. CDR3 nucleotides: TGTGCTAGTGGTTTGGAGACGGTTTACGAGCAGTACTTC.

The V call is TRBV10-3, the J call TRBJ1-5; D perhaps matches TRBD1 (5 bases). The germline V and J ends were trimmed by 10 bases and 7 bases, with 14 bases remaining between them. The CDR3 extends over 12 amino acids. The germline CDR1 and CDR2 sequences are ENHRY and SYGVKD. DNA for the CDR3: TGTGCCACCCGCAGGGTAGGGCAGCCCCAGCATTTT. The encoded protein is CATRRVGQPQHF.

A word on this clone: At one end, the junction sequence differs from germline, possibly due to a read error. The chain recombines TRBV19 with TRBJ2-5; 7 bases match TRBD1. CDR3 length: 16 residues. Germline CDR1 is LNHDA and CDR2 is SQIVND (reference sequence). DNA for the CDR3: TGTGCCAGTACTTCTGGTAGGGGGACAGCACAAGGGACCCAGTACTTC. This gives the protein CASTSGRGTAQGTQYF. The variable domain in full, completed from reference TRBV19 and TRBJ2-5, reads DGGITQSPKYLFRKEGQNVTLSCEQNLNHDAMYWYRQDPGQGLRLIYYSQIVNDFQKGDIAEGYSVSREKKESFPLTVTSAQKNPTAFYLCASTSGRGTAQGTQYFGPGTRLLVL.

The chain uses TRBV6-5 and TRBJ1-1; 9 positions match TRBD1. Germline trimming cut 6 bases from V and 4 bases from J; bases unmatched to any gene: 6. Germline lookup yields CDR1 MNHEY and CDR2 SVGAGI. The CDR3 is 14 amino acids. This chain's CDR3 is CASRKRDRVTEAFF. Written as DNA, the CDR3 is TGTGCCAGCAGAAAACGGGACAGGGTCACTGAAGCTTTCTTT.

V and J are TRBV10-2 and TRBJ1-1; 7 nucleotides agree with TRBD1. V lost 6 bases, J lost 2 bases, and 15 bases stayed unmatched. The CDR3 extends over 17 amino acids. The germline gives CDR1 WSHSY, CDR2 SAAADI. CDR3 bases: TGCGCCAGCAGGTTCGACCAGGGGGTGGCTCGTAACACTGAAGCTTTCTTT. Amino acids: CASRFDQGVARNTEAFF.

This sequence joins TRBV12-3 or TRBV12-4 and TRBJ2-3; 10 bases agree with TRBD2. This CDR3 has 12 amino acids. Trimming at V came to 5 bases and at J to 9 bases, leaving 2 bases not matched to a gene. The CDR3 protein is CASSNSGGTQYF. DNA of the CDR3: TGTGCCAGCAGTAATAGCGGGGGGACGCAGTATTTT.

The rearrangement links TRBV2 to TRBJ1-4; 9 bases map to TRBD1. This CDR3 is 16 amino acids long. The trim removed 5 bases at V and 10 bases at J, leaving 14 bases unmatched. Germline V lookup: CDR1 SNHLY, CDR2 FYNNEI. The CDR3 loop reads CASSLTSRQGGRKLFF. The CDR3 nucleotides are TGTGCCAGCAGTCTCACGTCGAGACAGGGGGGTAGAAAACTGTTTTTT.

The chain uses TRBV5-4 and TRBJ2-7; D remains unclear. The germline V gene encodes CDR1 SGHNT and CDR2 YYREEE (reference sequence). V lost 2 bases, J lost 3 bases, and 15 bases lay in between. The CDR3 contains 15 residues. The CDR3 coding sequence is TGTGCCAGCAGCTTAGGGAACCCCGGCATCTACGAGCAGTACTTC. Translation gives CASSLGNPGIYEQYF. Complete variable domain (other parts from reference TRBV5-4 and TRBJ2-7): ETGVTQSPTHLIKTRGQQVTLRCSSQSGHNTVSWYQQALGQGPQFIFQYYREEENGRGNFPPRFSGLQFPNYSSELNVNALELDDSALYLCASSLGNPGIYEQYFGPGTRLTVT.

CDR3 nucleotide sequence: TGTGCCAGCAGCGGGGGTTCAGGGGGCCTCGCCGATACGCAGTATTTT. Its translation: CASSGGSGGLADTQYF. The V call is TRBV11-3, the J call TRBJ2-3; 8 bases match TRBD1. V shed 5 bases and J 6 bases; nucleotides not matched to a gene: 13. From germline, CDR1 is SGHNT and CDR2 YENEEA. This CDR3 is built from 16 residues.

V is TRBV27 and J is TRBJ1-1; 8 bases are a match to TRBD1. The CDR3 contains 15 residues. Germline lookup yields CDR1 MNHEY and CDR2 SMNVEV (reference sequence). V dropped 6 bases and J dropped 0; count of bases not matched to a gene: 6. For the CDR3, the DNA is TGTGCCAGCAGCCTACAGGGGGGCATGAACACTGAAGCTTTCTTT. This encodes CASSLQGGMNTEAFF.

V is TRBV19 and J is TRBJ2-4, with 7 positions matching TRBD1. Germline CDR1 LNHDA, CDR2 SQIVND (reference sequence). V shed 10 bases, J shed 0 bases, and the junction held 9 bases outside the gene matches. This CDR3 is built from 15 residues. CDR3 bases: TGTGCCACCTCAGGGACAGTTCTAGCCAAAAACATTCAGTACTTC. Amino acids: CATSGTVLAKNIQYF.

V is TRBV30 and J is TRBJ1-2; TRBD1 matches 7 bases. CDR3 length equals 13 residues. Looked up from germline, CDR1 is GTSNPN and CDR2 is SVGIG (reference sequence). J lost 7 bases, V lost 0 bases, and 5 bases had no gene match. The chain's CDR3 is CAWSVGTDLGYTF. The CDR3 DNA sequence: TGTGCCTGGAGTGTGGGGACAGATCTTGGCTACACCTTC.

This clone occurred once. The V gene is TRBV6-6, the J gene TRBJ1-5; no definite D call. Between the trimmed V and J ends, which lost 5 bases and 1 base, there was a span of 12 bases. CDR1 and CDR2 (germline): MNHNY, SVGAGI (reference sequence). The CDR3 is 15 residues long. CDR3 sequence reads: CASSVGRVSNQPQHF. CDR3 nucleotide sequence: TGTGCCAGCAGTGTGGGGAGGGTCAGCAATCAGCCCCAGCATTTT.